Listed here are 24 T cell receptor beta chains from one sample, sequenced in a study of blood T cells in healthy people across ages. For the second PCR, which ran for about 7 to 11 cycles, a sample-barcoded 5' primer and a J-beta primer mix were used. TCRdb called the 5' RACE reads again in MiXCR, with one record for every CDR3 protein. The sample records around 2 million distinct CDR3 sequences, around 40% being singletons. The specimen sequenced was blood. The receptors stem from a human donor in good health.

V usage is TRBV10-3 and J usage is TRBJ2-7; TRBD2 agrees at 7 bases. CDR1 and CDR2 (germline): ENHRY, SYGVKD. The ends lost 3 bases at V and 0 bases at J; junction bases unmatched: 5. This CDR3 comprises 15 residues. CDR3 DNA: TGTGCCATCAGTGAAAGGACTAGGAGCTCCTACGAGCAGTACTTC. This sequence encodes CAISERTRSSYEQYF.

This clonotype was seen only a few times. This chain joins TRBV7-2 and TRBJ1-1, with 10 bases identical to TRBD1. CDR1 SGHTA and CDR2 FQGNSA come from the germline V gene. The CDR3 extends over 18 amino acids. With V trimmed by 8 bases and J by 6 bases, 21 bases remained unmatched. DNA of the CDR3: TGTGCCAGCCACAATTCGGTTGGGACAGGGGAGACTAGCTCTGAAGCTTTCTTT. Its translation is CASHNSVGTGETSSEAFF.

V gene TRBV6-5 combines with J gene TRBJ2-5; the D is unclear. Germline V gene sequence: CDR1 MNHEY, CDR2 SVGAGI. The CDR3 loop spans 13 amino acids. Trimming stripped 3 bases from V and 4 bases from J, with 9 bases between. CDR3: CASSYDPGETQYF. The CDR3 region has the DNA TGTGCCAGCAGTTATGACCCGGGAGAGACCCAGTACTTC.

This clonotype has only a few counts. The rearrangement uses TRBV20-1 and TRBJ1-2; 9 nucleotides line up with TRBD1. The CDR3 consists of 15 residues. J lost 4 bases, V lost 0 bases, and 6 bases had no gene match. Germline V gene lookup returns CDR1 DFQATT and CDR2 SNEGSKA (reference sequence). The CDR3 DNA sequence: TGCAGTGCTAGAGAACAGGGGGCCCCTGGCTATGGCTACACCTTC. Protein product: CSAREQGAPGYGYTF.

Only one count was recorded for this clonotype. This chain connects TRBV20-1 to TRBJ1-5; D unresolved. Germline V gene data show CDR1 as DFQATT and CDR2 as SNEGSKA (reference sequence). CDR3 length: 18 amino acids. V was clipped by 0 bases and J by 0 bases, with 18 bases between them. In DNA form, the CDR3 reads TGCAGTGCTAGAGAATCGGCCCGAGGCCGGTATAGCAATCAGCCCCAGCATTTT. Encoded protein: CSARESARGRYSNQPQHF.

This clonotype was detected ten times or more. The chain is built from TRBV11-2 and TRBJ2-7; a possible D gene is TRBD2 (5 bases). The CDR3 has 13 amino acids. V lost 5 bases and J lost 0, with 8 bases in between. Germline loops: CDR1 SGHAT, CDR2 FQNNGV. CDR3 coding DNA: TGTGCCAGCAGCGAGGGTGTCTCCTACGAGCAGTACTTC. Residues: CASSEGVSYEQYF.

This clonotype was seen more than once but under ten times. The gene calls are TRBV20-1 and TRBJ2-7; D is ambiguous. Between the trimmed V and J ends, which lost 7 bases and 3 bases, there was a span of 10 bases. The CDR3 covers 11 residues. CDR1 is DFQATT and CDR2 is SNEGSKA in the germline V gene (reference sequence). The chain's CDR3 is CSGRRVYEQYF. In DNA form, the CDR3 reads TGCAGTGGACGAAGGGTCTACGAGCAGTACTTC.

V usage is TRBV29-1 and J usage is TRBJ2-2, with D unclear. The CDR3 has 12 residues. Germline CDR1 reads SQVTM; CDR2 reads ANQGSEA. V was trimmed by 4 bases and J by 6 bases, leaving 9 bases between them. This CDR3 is CSVAGAAGELFF. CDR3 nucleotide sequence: TGCAGCGTTGCAGGTGCGGCCGGGGAGCTGTTTTTT.

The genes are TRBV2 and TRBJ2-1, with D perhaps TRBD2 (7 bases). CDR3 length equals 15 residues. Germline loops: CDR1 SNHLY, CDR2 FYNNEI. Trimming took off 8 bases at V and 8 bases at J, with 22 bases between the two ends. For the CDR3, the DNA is TGTGCCAGCGGGGGGGTTGGGGGGCCCAGCGATGAGCAGTTCTTC. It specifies CASGGVGGPSDEQFF. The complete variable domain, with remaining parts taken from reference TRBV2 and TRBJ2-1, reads EPEVTQTPSHQVTQMGQEVILRCVPISNHLYFYWYRQILGQKVEFLVSFYNNEISEKSEIFDDQFSVERPDGSNFTLKIRSTKLEDSAMYFCASGGVGGPSDEQFFGPGTRLTVL.

The chain's CDR3 is CASSYASGVYNEQYF. CDR3 nucleotide sequence: TGTGCCAGCAGCTACGCCAGCGGGGTATACAATGAGCAGTACTTC. The chain has TRBV11-2 and TRBJ2-5; 7 bases are a match to TRBD2. Germline trimming cut 4 bases from V and 11 bases from J; bases unmatched to any gene: 16. The germline V gene encodes CDR1 SGHAT and CDR2 FQNNGV. The length of the CDR3 is 15 residues.

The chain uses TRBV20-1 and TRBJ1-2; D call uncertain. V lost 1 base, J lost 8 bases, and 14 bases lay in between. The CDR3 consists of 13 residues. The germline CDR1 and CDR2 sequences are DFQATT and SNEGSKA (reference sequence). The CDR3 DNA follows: TGCAGTGCTAGAGTAGGAGTTCGGAGCGGCTACACCTTC. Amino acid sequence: CSARVGVRSGYTF.

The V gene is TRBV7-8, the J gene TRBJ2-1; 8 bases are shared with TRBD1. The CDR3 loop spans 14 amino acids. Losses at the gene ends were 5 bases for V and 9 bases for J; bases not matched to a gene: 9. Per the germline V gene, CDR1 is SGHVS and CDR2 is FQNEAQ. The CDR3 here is CASSPRQGAGEQFF. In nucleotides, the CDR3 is TGTGCCAGCAGCCCACGCCAGGGGGCGGGTGAGCAGTTCTTC.

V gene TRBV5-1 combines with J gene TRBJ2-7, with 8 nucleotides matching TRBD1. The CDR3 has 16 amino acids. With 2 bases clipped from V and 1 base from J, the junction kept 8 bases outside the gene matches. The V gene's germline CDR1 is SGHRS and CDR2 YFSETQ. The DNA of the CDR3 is TGCGCCAGCAGCTTAACACCGGGACAGGTATCCTACGAGCAGTACTTC. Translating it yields CASSLTPGQVSYEQYF.

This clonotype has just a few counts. The CDR3 bases are TGTGCCACCAGCAGAGATTGGGGCAGCCTAAGCACAGATACGCAGTATTTT. Protein sequence: CATSRDWGSLSTDTQYF. This chain uses TRBV15 with TRBJ2-3; D is perhaps TRBD1 (5 bases). This CDR3 spans 17 amino acids. CDR1 and CDR2 from the germline V gene are LNHNV and YYDKDF (reference sequence). The V end lost 0 bases, the J end lost 0 bases, and 13 bases lay between the germline ends.

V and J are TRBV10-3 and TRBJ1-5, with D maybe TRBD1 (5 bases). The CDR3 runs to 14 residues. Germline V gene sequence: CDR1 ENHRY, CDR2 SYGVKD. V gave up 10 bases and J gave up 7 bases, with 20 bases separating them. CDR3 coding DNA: TGTGCCACCCGGGACGGGCAGGGCGAGCAGCCCCAGCATTTT. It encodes CATRDGQGEQPQHF.

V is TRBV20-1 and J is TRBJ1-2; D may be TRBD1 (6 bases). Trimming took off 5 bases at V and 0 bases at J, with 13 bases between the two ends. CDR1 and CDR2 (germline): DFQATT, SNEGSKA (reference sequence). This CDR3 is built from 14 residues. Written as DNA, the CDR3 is TGCAGTGCTCTTCATGGGACAACTAACTATGGCTACACCTTC. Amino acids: CSALHGTTNYGYTF.

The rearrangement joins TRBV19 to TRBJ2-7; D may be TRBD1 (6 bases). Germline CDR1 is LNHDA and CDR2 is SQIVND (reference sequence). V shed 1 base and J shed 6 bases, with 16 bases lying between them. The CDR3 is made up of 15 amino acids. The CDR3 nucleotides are TGTGCCAGTAGTATAGGAACAGGGCACACCACCGAGCAGTACTTC. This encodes CASSIGTGHTTEQYF. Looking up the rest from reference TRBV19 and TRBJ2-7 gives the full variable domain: DGGITQSPKYLFRKEGQNVTLSCEQNLNHDAMYWYRQDPGQGLRLIYYSQIVNDFQKGDIAEGYSVSREKKESFPLTVTSAQKNPTAFYLCASSIGTGHTTEQYFGPGTRLTVT.

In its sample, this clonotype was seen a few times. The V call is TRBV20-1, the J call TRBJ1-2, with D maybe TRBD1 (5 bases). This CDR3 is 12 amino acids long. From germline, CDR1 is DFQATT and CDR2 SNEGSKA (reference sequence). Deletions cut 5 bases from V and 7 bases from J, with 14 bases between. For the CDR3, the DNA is TGCAGTGCTGGGGGAGGGTTTGGTGGCTACACCTTC. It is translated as CSAGGGFGGYTF.

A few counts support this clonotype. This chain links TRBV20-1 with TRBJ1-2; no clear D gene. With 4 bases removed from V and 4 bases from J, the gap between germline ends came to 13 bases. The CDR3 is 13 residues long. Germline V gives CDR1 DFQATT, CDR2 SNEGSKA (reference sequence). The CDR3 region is CSAKHVGVYGYTF. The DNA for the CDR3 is TGCAGTGCTAAGCATGTCGGAGTCTATGGCTACACCTTC.

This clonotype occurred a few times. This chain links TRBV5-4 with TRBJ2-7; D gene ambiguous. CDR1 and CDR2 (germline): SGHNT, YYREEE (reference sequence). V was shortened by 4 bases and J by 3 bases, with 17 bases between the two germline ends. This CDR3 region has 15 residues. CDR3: CASSTQDLQSYEQYF. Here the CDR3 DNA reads TGTGCCAGCAGCACCCAGGACCTTCAGAGCTACGAGCAGTACTTC.

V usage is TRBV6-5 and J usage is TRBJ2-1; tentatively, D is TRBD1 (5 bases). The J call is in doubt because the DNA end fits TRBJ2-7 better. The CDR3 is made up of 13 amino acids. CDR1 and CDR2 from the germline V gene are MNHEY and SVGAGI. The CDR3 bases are TGTGCCAGCAGCAGACAGTCCTGGTACGAGCAGTACTTC. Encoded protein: CASSRQSWYEQYF.

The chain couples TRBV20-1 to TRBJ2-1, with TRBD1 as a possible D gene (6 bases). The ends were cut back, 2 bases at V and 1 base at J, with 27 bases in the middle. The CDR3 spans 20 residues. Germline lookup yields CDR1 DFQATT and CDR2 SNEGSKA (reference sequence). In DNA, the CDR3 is TGCAGTGCTAGAATCTGGAAGAGGGGGTCGGTCGATAGGTCCTACAATGAGCAGTTCTTC. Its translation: CSARIWKRGSVDRSYNEQFF.

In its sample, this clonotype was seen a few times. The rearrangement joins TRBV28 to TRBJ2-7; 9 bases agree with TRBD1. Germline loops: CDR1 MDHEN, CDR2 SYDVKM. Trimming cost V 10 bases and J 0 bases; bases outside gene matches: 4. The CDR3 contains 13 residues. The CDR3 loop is CATRQGVSYEQYF. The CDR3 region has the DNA TGTGCCACCCGACAGGGGGTCTCCTACGAGCAGTACTTC.

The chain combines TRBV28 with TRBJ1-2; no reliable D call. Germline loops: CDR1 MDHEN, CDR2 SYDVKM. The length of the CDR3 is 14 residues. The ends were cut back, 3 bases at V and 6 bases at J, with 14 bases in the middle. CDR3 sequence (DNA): TGTGCCAGCAGTTTTATATTGAGCGGGGATGGCTACACCTTC. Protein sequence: CASSFILSGDGYTF.